The entry that follows covers one TCR beta chain sequence. Antigen: not known. Germline lookup yields CDR1 SGDLS and CDR2 YYNGEE. The trim removed 3 bases at V and 7 bases at J, leaving 4 bases unmatched. The CDR3 length is 14 residues. Repertoires were generated with immunoSEQ multiplex PCR, while TCRdb's copy carries only in-frame clones and drops some. The sample consists of 100,000 to 150,000 clones, roughly 95% of them appearing once. While the first cohort had several hundred subjects, the donors belonged to the separate validation cohort of over a hundred subjects. The data are from a study of cytomegalovirus exposure and HLA in healthy donors. Study details: A later analysis reported the 100 to 150 validation repertoires used the same platform as the roughly 700 first-cohort repertoires. Overall study findings and caveats: The study put 150 to 200 TCR beta chains on its list as cytomegalovirus-associated.

The sequence derives from a man aged 18-30 years in good health and CMV-seronegative. The J gene is TRBJ2-7, the V gene TRBV9, with 13 bases aligning to TRBD2. The sample was PBMCs. CDR3 in DNA: TGTGCCAGCAGCGCACTAGCGGGAGGGGAGGAGCAGTACTTC. It translates to CASSALAGGEEQYF.